This T cell receptor (beta chain) comes out of a study of metastatic and nonmetastatic thyroid tumors. At the level of the study: The comparison covered peripheral blood and tumor or nodule tissue in malignant and benign thyroid patients.

Methods used by the authors: Differences in CDR3 between clinicopathological groups were drawn on to build a classifier intended to discriminate distant-metastatic papillary thyroid cancer patients. From the PCR reads, TCRdb re-called clones with MiXCR. Here the V and J calls rest on TCRdb's processing, not on the authors' analysis. The data contain roughly 48,000 clones, roughly a sixth of them singletons. Findings and limits, study-wide: Malignant thyroid tumors reportedly exceeded benign nodules significantly in TCR beta diversity, with the difference appearing in blood and tumor.

This clone was seen many times. Antigen: not known. Patients had received no treatment of any kind before thyroid surgery. Trimming at V came to 0 bases and at J to 7 bases, leaving 10 bases not matched to a gene. Germline assignment: CDR1 SGHRS and CDR2 YFSETQ. This CDR3 spans 16 amino acids. The chain is built from TRBV5-1 and TRBJ2-1; 7 nucleotides agree with TRBD2. This sequence was found in a female donor with papillary thyroid cancer or a benign thyroid nodule (not recorded which). Some clones in this sample may be carry-over from other donors' samples. The sequencing input was blood. CDR3 sequence reads: CASSLVAGVAENEQFF. CDR3 bases: TGCGCCAGCAGCTTGGTTGCGGGAGTTGCAGAAAATGAGCAGTTCTTC.